Below are 32 T cell receptor beta chains sequenced from a single sample in a study of spatial heterogeneity in lung cancer. Time point given: sample taken at primary tumor resection. Tumor, nontumor lung or frozen PBMC supplied whole RNA, sequenced without sorting. TCRdb redid the calling of the 5' RACE reads with MiXCR, one entry per CDR3 protein. The table lists approximately 810 distinct CDR3 sequences, around 57% of them singletons. Sequenced here: PBMCs, sampled at surgery. The receptors originated from a female donor with early-stage non-small cell lung cancer.

Concerning this clonotype itself: This beta chain appears as a stray read in a library generated for alpha chains; its size is not informative. The chain recombines TRBV20-1 with TRBJ2-1; D is undetermined. V was pared by 5 bases and J by 9 bases, with 11 bases between. This CDR3 is built from 11 residues. Germline CDR1 DFQATT, CDR2 SNEGSKA (reference sequence). The CDR3 nucleotides are TGCAGTGCTCGTTCTCCGCCTGAGCAGTTCTTC. Amino acid sequence: CSARSPPEQFF.

Concerning this clonotype itself: The library was built for alpha chains, so this beta chain is an off-target read and its size means little. The chain employs TRBV5-5 and TRBJ2-2; D unclear. This CDR3 is 13 amino acids long. Germline loops: CDR1 SGHKS, CDR2 YYEKEE (reference sequence). Trimming took off 6 bases at V and 0 bases at J, with 6 bases between the two ends. CDR3 loop: CASNTANTGELFF. The CDR3 nucleotides read TGTGCCAGCAACACAGCGAACACCGGGGAGCTGTTTTTT.

This clonotype was observed a few times. This beta chain represents an off-target read in a library built for alpha chains; its size is of limited meaning. V usage is TRBV29-1 and J usage is TRBJ2-7; D gene unclear. CDR1 and CDR2 from the germline V gene are SQVTM and ANQGSEA. Trimming shortened V by 1 base and J by 6 bases, and 13 bases separated the two germline ends. The CDR3 totals 13 residues. CDR3 in DNA: TGCAGCGTTGAAGGTGAACGTTTAAGCGAGCAGTACTTC. It codes for CSVEGERLSEQYF.

Concerning this clonotype itself: In a library made to pick up alpha chains, this beta chain is a stray read with a size that means little. The genes are TRBV3-1 and TRBJ2-7; D gene uncertain. CDR3 size: 13 residues. Germline values: CDR1 LGHDT, CDR2 YNNKEL (reference sequence). Deletions cut 0 bases from V and 6 bases from J, with 9 bases between. The CDR3 sequence: CASSQDLTSEQYF. CDR3 in DNA: TGTGCCAGCAGCCAAGATCTTACCTCCGAGCAGTACTTC.

As concerns this clonotype: Because the library targeted alpha chains, this beta chain is an off-target read whose size means little. V usage is TRBV5-1 and J usage is TRBJ1-2; TRBD1 aligns across 7 bases. The CDR3 sequence is 14 residues long. V was clipped by 4 bases and J by 4 bases; unmatched bases: 7. Per germline, CDR1 SGHRS and CDR2 YFSETQ. The CDR3 DNA reads TGCGCCAGCAGCCCTGGGGGGACAGTCTATGGCTACACCTTC. This encodes CASSPGGTVYGYTF.

Points on this clonotype: This beta chain lies outside the target of a library built for alpha chains; its clone size means little. V gene TRBV20-1 combines with J gene TRBJ2-5; D is uncertain. The CDR3 extends over 13 amino acids. With 5 bases removed from V and 4 bases from J, the gap between germline ends came to 14 bases. Per the germline V gene, CDR1 is DFQATT and CDR2 is SNEGSKA (reference sequence). The CDR3 sequence: CSAGPGSRETQYF. The CDR3 nucleotides are TGCAGTGCTGGCCCAGGTAGCAGAGAGACCCAGTACTTC.

In its sample, this clonotype was seen a few times. This beta chain turned up in a library designed for alpha chains; as an off-target read, its abundance says little. The chain carries TRBV7-2 and TRBJ2-3; 9 nucleotides match TRBD2. This CDR3 contains 17 residues. Unmatched junction bases numbered 8, after V lost 1 base and J lost 3 bases. Per the germline V gene, CDR1 is SGHTA and CDR2 is FQGNSA. CDR3 region: CASSLVGSGRGTDTQYF. The CDR3 DNA reads TGTGCCAGCAGCTTAGTTGGTAGCGGGAGAGGGACAGATACGCAGTATTTT.

In its sample, this clonotype was seen a few times. This beta chain came through as a stray read in a library set up for alpha chains, and its size says little. The chain recombines TRBV19 with TRBJ2-4, with D hard to call. The CDR3 totals 13 residues. CDR1 and CDR2 from the germline V gene are LNHDA and SQIVND (reference sequence). V lost 5 bases and J lost 8, with 13 bases in between. CDR3 loop: CASSPTTRDIQYF. The DNA for the CDR3 is TGTGCCAGTAGTCCCACCACTCGTGACATTCAGTACTTC.

In its sample, this clonotype is hyperexpanded. With the library built for alpha chains, this beta chain is off target and its frequency is not meaningful. This chain's CDR3 is CASSSTSSSGELFF. The CDR3 nucleotides read TGTGCCAGCAGTTCTACTAGTTCTTCCGGGGAGCTGTTTTTT. The chain has TRBV6-2 or TRBV6-3 and TRBJ2-2, with D possibly TRBD2 on 5 matching bases. Germline V gene data show CDR1 as MNHEY and CDR2 as SVGEGT. Deletions cut 4 bases from V and 6 bases from J, with 12 bases between. This CDR3 spans 14 amino acids.

Concerning this clonotype: The library was prepared for alpha chains; this beta chain is a stray read, so its frequency means little. The genes are TRBV28 and TRBJ2-2; D perhaps matches TRBD2 (5 bases). This CDR3 comprises 16 residues. V lost 4 bases, J lost 3 bases, and 15 bases lay in between. In germline, CDR1 is MDHEN, CDR2 SYDVKM. The CDR3 region has the DNA TGTGCCAGCAGTTCCCCCGCCTCGCGGGACACCGGGGAGCTGTTTTTT. Translated: CASSSPASRDTGELFF.

Concerning this clonotype: This beta chain is a stray read from a library made for alpha chains; its abundance is not meaningful. This chain links TRBV7-2 with TRBJ2-7, with 10 bases that match TRBD1. CDR3 length equals 16 residues. V trimming: 1 base; J trimming: 4 bases; junction bases outside the gene matches: 7. Germline CDR1 reads SGHTA; CDR2 reads FQGNSA. CDR3 DNA sequence: TGTGCCAGCAGCTTAGTGGGGACAGGGGACTTGTACGAGCAGTACTTC. Translation: CASSLVGTGDLYEQYF.

About this clonotype itself: This beta chain lies outside the target of a library built for alpha chains; its clone size means little. The chain recombines TRBV10-3 with TRBJ2-6, with 8 bases that match TRBD1. Looked up from germline, CDR1 is ENHRY and CDR2 is SYGVKD. This CDR3 has 15 residues. After removal of 9 bases from V and 0 bases from J, the junction contained 4 bases not matched to a gene. The DNA of the CDR3 is TGTGCCATAAGGGGACAGGACTCTGGGGCCAACGTCCTGACTTTC. It codes for CAIRGQDSGANVLTF.

This clonotype was counted a few times. Being off target in a library aimed at alpha chains, this beta chain has a size of little meaning. This chain joins TRBV29-1 and TRBJ2-1; D tentatively fits TRBD1 or TRBD2 (6 bases each). Trimming stripped 0 bases from V and 4 bases from J, with 7 bases between. Germline CDR1 reads SQVTM; CDR2 reads ANQGSEA. CDR3 length: 13 amino acids. In DNA form, the CDR3 reads TGCAGCGTTGAAGAAGGGGGGTACAATGAGCAGTTCTTC. The encoded protein is CSVEEGGYNEQFF.

Note on this clonotype: This beta chain lies outside the target of a library built for alpha chains; its clone size means little. This chain links TRBV2 with TRBJ2-7; possible D gene TRBD2, 5 bases. Germline V gene sequence: CDR1 SNHLY, CDR2 FYNNEI. Trimming stripped 4 bases from V and 8 bases from J, with 12 bases between. CDR3 length equals 12 residues. The CDR3 nucleotides read TGTGCCAGCAGTGCCCATCGGGAAAAGCAGTACTTC. Translating it yields CASSAHREKQYF.

About this clonotype itself: As an off-target read in a library built for alpha chains, this beta chain has a frequency of little significance. The chain is built from TRBV1 and TRBJ2-7; whether TRBD2, the table's D call, matches the DNA was not checked. TRBV1 represents a pseudogene. The CDR3 consists of 18 residues. The CDR3 reads CTSSQDSSGGYFPYEQYF. As DNA, the CDR3 is TGCACCAGCAGCCAAGATAGCAGCGGGGGTTACTTTCCCTACGAGCAGTACTTC.

Of note for this clonotype: This beta chain turned up in a library designed for alpha chains; as an off-target read, its abundance says little. The chain carries TRBV28 and TRBJ1-2; D unclear. The CDR3 length is 13 residues. V shed 6 bases and J shed 1 base, with 9 bases lying between them. Germline CDR1 reads MDHEN; CDR2 reads SYDVKM. In nucleotides, the CDR3 is TGTGCCAGCAGGCGGACCGTTAACTATGGCTACACCTTC. Amino acids: CASRRTVNYGYTF.

This clonotype has more than one count but fewer than ten. With the library built for alpha chains, this beta chain is off target and its frequency is not meaningful. The chain is built from TRBV7-2 and TRBJ2-7; D remains unclear. This CDR3 has 12 residues. Trimming took 0 bases from V and 7 from J, leaving 7 bases between them. Germline V lookup: CDR1 SGHTA, CDR2 FQGNSA. Here the CDR3 reads CASSLAFGEQYF. CDR3 sequence (DNA): TGTGCCAGCAGCTTAGCTTTTGGTGAGCAGTACTTC.

With regard to this clonotype: As an off-target read in a library built for alpha chains, this beta chain has a frequency of little significance. The chain recombines TRBV27 with TRBJ2-7; D gene unclear. The V and J ends lost 5 bases and 3 bases respectively, with 14 bases between them. This CDR3 comprises 14 residues. Germline assignment: CDR1 MNHEY and CDR2 SMNVEV (reference sequence). The CDR3 DNA reads as TGTGCCAGCAGTCGAATCTCGGTCGGCTACGAGCAGTACTTC. It translates to CASSRISVGYEQYF.

On this clonotype: This beta chain appears as a stray read in a library generated for alpha chains; its size is not informative. The chain carries TRBV25-1 and TRBJ2-7; 8 bases are a match to TRBD1. Germline CDR1 and CDR2: MGHDK and SYGVNS. J gave up 3 bases and V 3 bases, and 10 bases lay outside the gene matches. The CDR3 loop spans 16 amino acids. CDR3 in amino acids: CASSDARQGTYYEQYF. The CDR3 coding sequence is TGTGCCAGCAGTGATGCCCGACAGGGGACGTACTACGAGCAGTACTTC.

By sample fraction, this clonotype is large. A library prepared for alpha chains yielded this beta chain as an off-target read; its size is of little meaning. J is TRBJ2-7 and V is TRBV6-2 or TRBV6-3; maybe TRBD1 (6 bases). The length of the CDR3 is 15 residues. CDR1 is MNHEY, CDR2 SVGEGT, per germline. Trimming took 5 bases from V and 0 from J, leaving 14 bases between them. The CDR3 DNA sequence: TGTGCCAGCAGTGCCCTCGCGGACAGCTCCTACGAGCAGTACTTC. Its translation is CASSALADSSYEQYF.

Note on this clonotype: This beta chain is an off-target read within a library intended for alpha chains, so its frequency means little. The gene calls are TRBV7-2 and TRBJ2-1, with 13 bases matching TRBD2. V was clipped by 5 bases and J by 6 bases; unmatched bases: 10. The germline V gene has CDR1 SGHTA and CDR2 FQGNSA. The CDR3 runs to 17 residues. The DNA for the CDR3 is TGTGCCAGCAGCCATTCCTGGGGACTAGCGGGAAGCAATGAGCAGTTCTTC. It specifies CASSHSWGLAGSNEQFF.

This clonotype turned up a few times. A library made for alpha chains picked up this beta chain off target, so its size means little. The gene calls are TRBV7-3 and TRBJ2-3, with 8 bases that match TRBD2. Looked up from germline, CDR1 is SGHTA and CDR2 is FQGTGA. V lost 0 bases to trimming and J lost 1 base; unmatched junction nucleotides: 6. This CDR3 comprises 17 residues. For the CDR3, the DNA is TGTGCCAGCAGCTTAACGTTCGGAGCGGGAGGCACAGATACGCAGTATTTT. Translation: CASSLTFGAGGTDTQYF.

In this sample, this clonotype turned up once. This beta chain is a stray read from a library made for alpha chains; its abundance is not meaningful. V usage is TRBV20-1 and J usage is TRBJ2-3, with a weak D call TRBD2 (5 bases). V lost 5 bases and J 5 bases, leaving 17 bases between the germline ends. Germline CDR1 is DFQATT and CDR2 is SNEGSKA (reference sequence). The CDR3 is made up of 14 amino acids. CDR3 DNA: TGCAGTGCTCCCCCTTGGGGAAGCGGAGATACGCAGTATTTT. This sequence encodes CSAPPWGSGDTQYF.

Remarks on this clonotype: This beta chain was picked up by a library intended for alpha chains and is off target, so its count carries little meaning. The J gene is TRBJ1-3, the V gene TRBV6-5; D is ambiguous. CDR1 and CDR2 from the germline V gene are MNHEY and SVGAGI. The V end was cut by 0 bases, the J end by 2 bases, with 14 bases between. The CDR3 totals 17 residues. CDR3 loop: CASSYSTPAATGNTIYF. The DNA of the CDR3 is TGTGCCAGCAGTTACTCGACTCCCGCCGCTACTGGAAACACCATATATTTT.

This clonotype has just one count. Since the library was made to target alpha chains, this beta chain is a stray read and its abundance is not meaningful. The V gene is TRBV7-2, the J gene TRBJ2-7; TRBD1 aligns across 10 bases. Per the germline V gene, CDR1 is SGHTA and CDR2 is FQGNSA. V dropped 6 bases and J dropped 5; count of bases not matched to a gene: 4. This CDR3 region has 13 residues. The CDR3 here is CASRRGTGDEQYF. CDR3 DNA sequence: TGTGCCAGCAGGAGGGGGACAGGGGACGAGCAGTACTTC. Full variable domain (missing parts from reference TRBV7-2 and TRBJ2-7): GAGVSQSPSNKVTEKGKDVELRCDPISGHTALYWYRQSLGQGLEFLIYFQGNSAPDKSGLPSDRFSAERTGGSVSTLTIQRTQQEDSAVYLCASRRGTGDEQYFGPGTRLTVT.

This clonotype was counted only a few times. The library was built for alpha chains, so this beta chain is an off-target read and its size means little. This CDR3 is CASSQDLGREQFF. The CDR3 DNA reads as TGCGCCAGCAGCCAAGATCTGGGGCGTGAGCAGTTCTTC. The V and J genes are TRBV4-3 and TRBJ2-1; D may be TRBD1 (5 bases). This CDR3 spans 13 amino acids. Trimming took off 0 bases at V and 9 bases at J, with 9 bases between the two ends. The germline CDR1 and CDR2 sequences are LGHNA and YSLEER.

As to this clonotype: Since the library was made to target alpha chains, this beta chain is a stray read and its abundance is not meaningful. The chain is built from TRBV6-6 and TRBJ1-3, with TRBD1 matching 7 bases. V was pared by 7 bases and J by 0 bases, with 6 bases of the junction left unmatched. The CDR3 extends over 15 amino acids. Germline V gives CDR1 MNHNY, CDR2 SVGAGI (reference sequence). The CDR3 DNA sequence: TGTGCCAGCACGTACACAGGGGACTCTGGAAACACCATATATTTT. As protein: CASTYTGDSGNTIYF.

This clonotype is a singleton in its sample. This beta chain lies outside the target of a library built for alpha chains; its clone size means little. The chain is built from TRBV5-4 and TRBJ2-5; no reliable D call. The CDR3 loop spans 13 amino acids. Trimming removed 0 bases from V and 2 bases from J, with 5 bases in between. The germline CDR1 and CDR2 sequences are SGHNT and YYREEE (reference sequence). The CDR3 is CASSLDIQETQYF. CDR3 DNA: TGTGCCAGCAGCTTGGACATTCAAGAGACCCAGTACTTC.

A remark on this clonotype: This beta chain is off target for a library built for alpha chains, so its abundance means little. The chain links TRBV12-3 or TRBV12-4 to TRBJ2-3; D possibly corresponds to TRBD2 (6 bases). The V end was cut by 5 bases, the J end by 3 bases, with 12 bases between. This CDR3 has 14 residues. As DNA, the CDR3 is TGTGCCAGCAGTCTGGGACTTTCGACAGATACGCAGTATTTT. Its protein is CASSLGLSTDTQYF.

Worth noting for this clonotype: Since it is a stray read in a library aimed at alpha chains, this beta chain has a size that is not meaningful. The chain combines TRBV3-1 with TRBJ1-6; D is perhaps TRBD1 (5 bases). The CDR3 is 16 residues long. V lost 5 bases and J 4 bases, leaving 15 bases between the germline ends. Germline V CDR1 and CDR2: LGHDT, YNNKEL (reference sequence). For the CDR3, the DNA is TGTGCCAGCAGCTCCCCGGGACGGCAATATAATTCACCCCTCCACTTT. Translation gives CASSSPGRQYNSPLHF.

For this clonotype: Since it is a stray read in a library aimed at alpha chains, this beta chain has a size that is not meaningful. The V and J genes are TRBV30 and TRBJ2-5; D gene unclear. Looked up from germline, CDR1 is GTSNPN and CDR2 is SVGIG (reference sequence). CDR3 length: 11 residues. V dropped 4 bases and J dropped 2 bases, with 5 bases sitting between them. In DNA form, the CDR3 reads TGTGCCTGGATGGGGCAAGAGACCCAGTACTTC. The encoded protein is CAWMGQETQYF.

This clonotype was recorded a few times. Found in a library prepared for alpha chains, this beta chain is an off-target read, and its abundance has little meaning. The V call is TRBV12-3 or TRBV12-4, the J call TRBJ2-7, with unresolved D. Trimming took 0 bases from V and 8 from J, leaving 5 bases between them. The CDR3 totals 11 residues. The CDR3 bases are TGTGCCAGCAGTTTAGCAGGAAAGCAGTACTTC. Protein sequence: CASSLAGKQYF.